The T cell receptor beta chain under discussion was sequenced for a study of T-cell memory formation after mild COVID-19. Study observations and caveats: CD8+ contracting clones occupied EMRA, while CD4+ ones occupied mainly CM and EM.

A 5'RACE reaction primed in the constant segment made cDNA libraries of TCR alpha and TCR beta, and these carried sample barcodes and UMIs. TCRdb passed the 5' RACE reads through MiXCR, listing each CDR3 protein once. The data show around 470,000 distinct CDR3 sequences, over 15% seen once. Germline CDR1 and CDR2: MNHNY and SVGAGI (reference sequence). This CDR3 is 15 amino acids long. The V end was cut by 6 bases, the J end by 0 bases, with 14 bases between. This clonotype was counted between two and nine times. Its antigen is undetermined. The genes are TRBV6-6 and TRBJ1-2; D is possibly TRBD1 (6 bases). The source is an adult woman who had mild COVID-19 (a few samples of this study predate the infection). Cell type and time point are not known. The sample consisted of PBMCs or a T cell subset sorted from them (not recorded which). The CDR3 spells CASSLGQMTNYGYTF. The CDR3 nucleotides are TGTGCCAGCAGCCTTGGACAGATGACTAACTATGGCTACACCTTC.